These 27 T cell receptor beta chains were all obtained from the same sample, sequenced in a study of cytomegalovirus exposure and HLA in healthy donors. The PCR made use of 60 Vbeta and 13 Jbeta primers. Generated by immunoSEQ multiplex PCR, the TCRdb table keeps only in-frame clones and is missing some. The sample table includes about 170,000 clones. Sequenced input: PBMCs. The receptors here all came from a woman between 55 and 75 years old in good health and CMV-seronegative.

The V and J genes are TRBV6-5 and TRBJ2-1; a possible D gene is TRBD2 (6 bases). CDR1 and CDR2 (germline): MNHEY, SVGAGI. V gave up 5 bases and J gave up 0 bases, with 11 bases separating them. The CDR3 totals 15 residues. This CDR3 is CASSKEGNSYNEQFF. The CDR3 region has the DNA TGTGCCAGCAGTAAGGAGGGAAACTCCTACAATGAGCAGTTCTTC.

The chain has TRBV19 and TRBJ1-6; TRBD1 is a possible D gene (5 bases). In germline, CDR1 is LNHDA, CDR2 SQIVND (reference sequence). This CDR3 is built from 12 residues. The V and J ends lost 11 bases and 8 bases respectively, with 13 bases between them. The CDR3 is CASRGGDSPLHF. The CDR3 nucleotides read TGTGCCTCAAGGGGAGGAGATTCACCCCTCCACTTT.

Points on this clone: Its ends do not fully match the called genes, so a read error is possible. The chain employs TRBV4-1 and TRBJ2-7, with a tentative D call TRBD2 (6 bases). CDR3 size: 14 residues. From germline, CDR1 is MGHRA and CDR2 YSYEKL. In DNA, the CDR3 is TGCGCCAGCAGCCAAGGTGGAGGGGCTTACGAGCAGTACTTT. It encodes CASSQGGGAYEQYF.

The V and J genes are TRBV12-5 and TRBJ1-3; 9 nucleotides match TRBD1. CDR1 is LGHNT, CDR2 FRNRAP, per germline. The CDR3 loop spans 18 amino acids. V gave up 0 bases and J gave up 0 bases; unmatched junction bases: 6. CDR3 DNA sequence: TGTGCTAGTGGTTTGGTACTGGGACAGGGTCGCTCTGGAAACACCATATATTTT. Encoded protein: CASGLVLGQGRSGNTIYF.

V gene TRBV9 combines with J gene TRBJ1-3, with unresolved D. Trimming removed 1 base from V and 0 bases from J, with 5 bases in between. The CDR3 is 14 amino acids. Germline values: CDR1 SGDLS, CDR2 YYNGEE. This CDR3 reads CASSVTASGNTIYF. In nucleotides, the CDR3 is TGTGCCAGCAGCGTAACTGCCTCTGGAAACACCATATATTTT.

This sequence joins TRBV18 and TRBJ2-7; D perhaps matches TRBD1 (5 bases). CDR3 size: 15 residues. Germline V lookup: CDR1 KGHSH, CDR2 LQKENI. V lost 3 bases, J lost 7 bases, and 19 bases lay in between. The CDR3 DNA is TGTGCCAGCTCACCCCCCTCAGGGCGAGAGAGAGAGCAGTACTTC. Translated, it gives CASSPPSGREREQYF.

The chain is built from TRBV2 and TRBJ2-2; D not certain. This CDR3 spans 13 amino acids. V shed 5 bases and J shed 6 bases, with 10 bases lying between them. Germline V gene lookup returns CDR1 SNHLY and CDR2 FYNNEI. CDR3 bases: TGTGCCAGCAGTTTCGTGTTAGCCGGGGAGCTGTTTTTT. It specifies CASSFVLAGELFF.

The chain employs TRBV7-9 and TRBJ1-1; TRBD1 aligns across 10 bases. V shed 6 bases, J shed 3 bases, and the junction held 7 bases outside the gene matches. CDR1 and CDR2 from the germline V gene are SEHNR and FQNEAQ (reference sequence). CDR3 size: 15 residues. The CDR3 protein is CASSRDRGWDTEAFF. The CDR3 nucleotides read TGTGCCAGCAGTCGGGACAGGGGATGGGACACTGAAGCTTTCTTT. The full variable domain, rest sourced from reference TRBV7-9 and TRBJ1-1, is DTGVSQNPRHKITKRGQNVTFRCDPISEHNRLYWYRQTLGQGPEFLTYFQNEAQLEKSRLLSDRFSAERPKGSFSTLEIQRTEQGDSAMYLCASSRDRGWDTEAFFGQGTRLTVV.

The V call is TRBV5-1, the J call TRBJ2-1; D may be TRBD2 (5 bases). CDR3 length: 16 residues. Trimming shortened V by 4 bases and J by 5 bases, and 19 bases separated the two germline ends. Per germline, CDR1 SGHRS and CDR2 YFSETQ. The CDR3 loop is CASSLPSSGRDNEQFF. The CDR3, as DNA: TGCGCCAGCAGCCTCCCTAGCTCCGGCAGAGACAATGAGCAGTTCTTC.

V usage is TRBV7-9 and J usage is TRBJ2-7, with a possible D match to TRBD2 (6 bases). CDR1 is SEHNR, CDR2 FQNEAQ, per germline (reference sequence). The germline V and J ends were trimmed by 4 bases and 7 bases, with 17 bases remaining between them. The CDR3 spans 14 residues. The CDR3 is CASSYVGGIKEQYF. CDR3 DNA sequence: TGTGCCAGCAGCTACGTTGGCGGGATAAAAGAGCAGTACTTC.

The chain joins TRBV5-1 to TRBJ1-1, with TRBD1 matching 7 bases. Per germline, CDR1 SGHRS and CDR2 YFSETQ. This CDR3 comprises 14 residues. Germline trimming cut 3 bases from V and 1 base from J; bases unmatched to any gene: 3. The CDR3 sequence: CASSSGQKNTEAFF. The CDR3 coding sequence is TGCGCCAGCAGCTCGGGACAGAAGAACACTGAAGCTTTCTTT.

The DNA for the CDR3 is TGTGCCAGCAGCAAAGGTGGGACAGGACCTAGATTCCAAGAGACCCAGTACTTC. Its translation: CASSKGGTGPRFQETQYF. The chain recombines TRBV21-1 with TRBJ2-5; TRBD1, as called in the table, went unchecked against the DNA. TRBV21-1 is an annotated pseudogene. The CDR3 is made up of 18 amino acids.

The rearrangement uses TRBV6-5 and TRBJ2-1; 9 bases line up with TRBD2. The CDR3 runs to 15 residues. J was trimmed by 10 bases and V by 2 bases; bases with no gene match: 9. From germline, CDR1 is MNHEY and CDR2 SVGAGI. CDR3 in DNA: TGTGCCAGCAGTTACGGAGGCCTAGCGGGAAAGGAGCAGTTCTTC. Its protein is CASSYGGLAGKEQFF.

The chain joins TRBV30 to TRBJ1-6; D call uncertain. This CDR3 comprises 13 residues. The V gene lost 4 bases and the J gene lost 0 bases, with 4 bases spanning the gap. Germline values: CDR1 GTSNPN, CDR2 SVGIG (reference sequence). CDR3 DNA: TGTGCCTGGACGGGCTCCTATAATTCACCCCTCCACTTT. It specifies CAWTGSYNSPLHF.

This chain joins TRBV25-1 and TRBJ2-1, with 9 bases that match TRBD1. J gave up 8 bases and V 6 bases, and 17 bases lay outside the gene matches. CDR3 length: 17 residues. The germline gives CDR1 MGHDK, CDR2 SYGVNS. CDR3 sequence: CASSGRLGTGTGDEQFF. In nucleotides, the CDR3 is TGTGCCAGCAGCGGAAGGCTTGGGACAGGGACAGGAGATGAGCAGTTCTTC.

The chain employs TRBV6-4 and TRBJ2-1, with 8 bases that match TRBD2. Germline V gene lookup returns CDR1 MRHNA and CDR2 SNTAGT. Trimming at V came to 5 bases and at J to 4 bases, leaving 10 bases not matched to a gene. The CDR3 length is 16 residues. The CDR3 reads CASSSKAGAPYNEQFF. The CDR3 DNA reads TGTGCCAGCAGTTCGAAAGCGGGGGCGCCTTACAATGAGCAGTTCTTC.

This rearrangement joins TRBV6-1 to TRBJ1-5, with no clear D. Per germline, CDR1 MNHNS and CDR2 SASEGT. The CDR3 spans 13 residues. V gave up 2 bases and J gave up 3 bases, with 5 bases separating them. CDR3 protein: CASSEQANQPQHF. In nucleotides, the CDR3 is TGTGCCAGCAGTGAACAGGCCAATCAGCCCCAGCATTTT.

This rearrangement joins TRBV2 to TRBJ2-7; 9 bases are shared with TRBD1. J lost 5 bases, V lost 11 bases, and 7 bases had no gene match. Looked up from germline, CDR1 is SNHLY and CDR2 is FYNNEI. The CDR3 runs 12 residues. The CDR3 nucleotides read TGTGCCGGGGCCGGGACAGGGAACGAGCAGTACTTC. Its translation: CAGAGTGNEQYF.

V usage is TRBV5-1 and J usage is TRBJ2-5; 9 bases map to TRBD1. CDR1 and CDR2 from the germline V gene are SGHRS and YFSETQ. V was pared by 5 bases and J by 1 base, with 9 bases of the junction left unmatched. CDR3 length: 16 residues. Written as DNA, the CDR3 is TGCGCCAGCAGTCTGGACAGGGGAAGGGTCCAAGAGACCCAGTACTTC. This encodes CASSLDRGRVQETQYF.

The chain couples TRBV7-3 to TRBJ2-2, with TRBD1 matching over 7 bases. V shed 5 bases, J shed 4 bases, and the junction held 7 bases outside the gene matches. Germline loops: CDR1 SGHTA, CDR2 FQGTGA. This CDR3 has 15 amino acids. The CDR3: CASSATGQSTGELFF. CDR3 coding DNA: TGTGCCAGCAGCGCCACGGGACAGAGCACCGGGGAGCTGTTTTTT.

The CDR3 DNA follows: TGTGCCAGTAGTATAAATCCCCATCCCAGGGGGTCGAAGCCCCAGCATTTT. It yields the protein CASSINPHPRGSKPQHF. V is TRBV19 and J is TRBJ1-5; 7 bases map to TRBD1. The CDR3 consists of 17 residues. Germline CDR1 and CDR2: LNHDA and SQIVND (reference sequence). V dropped 2 bases and J dropped 8; count of bases not matched to a gene: 15.

This chain's CDR3 is CASRRSGRDHEQFF. The CDR3 nucleotides read TGTGCCAGTAGAAGGTCGGGTCGAGATCATGAGCAGTTCTTC. The chain joins TRBV19 to TRBJ2-1, with D unclear. The germline V gene encodes CDR1 LNHDA and CDR2 SQIVND (reference sequence). Trimming removed 6 bases from V and 8 bases from J, with 17 bases in between. CDR3 length equals 14 residues.

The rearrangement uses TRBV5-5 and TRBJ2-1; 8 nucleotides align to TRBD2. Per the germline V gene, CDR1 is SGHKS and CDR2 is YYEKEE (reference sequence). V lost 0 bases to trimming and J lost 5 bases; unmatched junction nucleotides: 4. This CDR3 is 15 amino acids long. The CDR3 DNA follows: TGTGCCAGCAGCTTGGAGCGGGGGCTTAACAATGAGCAGTTCTTC. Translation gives CASSLERGLNNEQFF. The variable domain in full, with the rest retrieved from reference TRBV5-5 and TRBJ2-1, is DAGVTQSPTHLIKTRGQQVTLRCSPISGHKSVSWYQQVLGQGPQFIFQYYEKEERGRGNFPDRFSARQFPNYSSELNVNALLLGDSALYLCASSLERGLNNEQFFGPGTRLTVL.

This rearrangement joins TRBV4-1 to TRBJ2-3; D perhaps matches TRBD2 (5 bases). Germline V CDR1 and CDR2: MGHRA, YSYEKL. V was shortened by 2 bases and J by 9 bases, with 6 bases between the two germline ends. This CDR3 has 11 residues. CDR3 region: CASSQRGTQYF. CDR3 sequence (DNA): TGCGCCAGCAGCCAACGAGGGACGCAGTATTTT.

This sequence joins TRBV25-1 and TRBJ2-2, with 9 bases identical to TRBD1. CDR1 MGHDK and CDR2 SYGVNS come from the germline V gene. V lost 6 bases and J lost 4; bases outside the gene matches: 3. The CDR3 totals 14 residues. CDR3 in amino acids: CASSRTGVTGELFF. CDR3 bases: TGTGCCAGCAGCCGGACAGGGGTCACCGGGGAGCTGTTTTTT.

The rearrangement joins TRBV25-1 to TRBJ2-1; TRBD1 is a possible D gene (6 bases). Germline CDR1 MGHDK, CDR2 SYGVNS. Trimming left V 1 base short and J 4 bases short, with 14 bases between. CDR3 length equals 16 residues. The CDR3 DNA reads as TGTGCCAGCAGTGAATCGCAGGGGCCGAGGTACAATGAGCAGTTCTTC. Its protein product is CASSESQGPRYNEQFF.

For the CDR3, the DNA is TGTGCCAGCAGCCGGGGGGCACTCTCTGGAAACACCATATATTTT. Its translation is CASSRGALSGNTIYF. The chain employs TRBV7-9 and TRBJ1-3; tentatively, D is TRBD1 (6 bases). Germline CDR1 SEHNR, CDR2 FQNEAQ (reference sequence). Trimming took 5 bases from V and 0 from J, leaving 11 bases between them. The CDR3 is 15 residues long.